One sample yielded the 5 T cell receptor beta chains listed below, sequenced in a study of CD8 T cells in ankylosing spondylitis. Via MiXCR, TCRdb re-called the 5' RACE reads, giving one row per CDR3 protein. The data hold roughly 100,000 distinct CDR3 sequences, with around 24% observed a single time. The material sequenced was synovial fluid, either unsorted or a sorted T cell fraction (not recorded which). The receptors come from a male donor with ankylosing spondylitis.

This clonotype was seen a handful of times. The chain combines TRBV6-1 with TRBJ2-3, with TRBD1 matching 9 bases. With 9 bases clipped from V and 0 bases from J, the junction kept 1 base outside the gene matches. This CDR3 is 13 amino acids long. CDR1 is MNHNS and CDR2 is SASEGT in the germline V gene. The DNA for the CDR3 is TGTGCCAGTGACAGGGGGAGCACAGATACGCAGTATTTT. As protein: CASDRGSTDTQYF.

In this sample, this clonotype turned up many times. The chain joins TRBV7-9 to TRBJ1-6; TRBD1 matches 10 bases. Germline lookup yields CDR1 SEHNR and CDR2 FQNEAQ (reference sequence). The CDR3 length is 15 residues. V shed 6 bases and J 7 bases; nucleotides not matched to a gene: 6. CDR3: CASSQTGQGNSPLHF. The CDR3, as DNA: TGTGCCAGCAGTCAAACGGGACAGGGGAATTCACCCCTCCACTTT.

V usage is TRBV7-2 and J usage is TRBJ2-7; TRBD2 is a possible D gene (6 bases). The CDR3 loop spans 15 amino acids. Deletions cut 5 bases from V and 2 bases from J, with 16 bases between. Germline-derived CDR1 and CDR2 are SGHTA and FQGNSA. The CDR3 spells CASSTVGGAPYEQYF. The CDR3 region has the DNA TGTGCCAGCAGCACGGTTGGCGGGGCTCCCTACGAGCAGTACTTC.

The V gene is TRBV20-1, the J gene TRBJ2-4; D is unclear. The length of the CDR3 is 10 residues. V gave up 4 bases and J gave up 6 bases, with 4 bases separating them. Germline assignment: CDR1 DFQATT and CDR2 SNEGSKA (reference sequence). CDR3 coding DNA: TGCAGTGCTACAAGAAACATTCAGTACTTC. Its protein product is CSATRNIQYF.

The table lists this clonotype with a few counts. CDR3: CASKWSLAGSNTGELFF. The DNA for the CDR3 is TGTGCCAGCAAATGGTCCTTAGCGGGTTCGAACACCGGGGAGCTGTTTTTT. The rearrangement joins TRBV2 to TRBJ2-2; 7 bases line up with TRBD2. Germline V gene data show CDR1 as SNHLY and CDR2 as FYNNEI. The CDR3 runs 17 residues. Unmatched junction bases numbered 11, after V lost 7 bases and J lost 0 bases. The whole variable domain, filled in from reference TRBV2 and TRBJ2-2, reads EPEVTQTPSHQVTQMGQEVILRCVPISNHLYFYWYRQILGQKVEFLVSFYNNEISEKSEIFDDQFSVERPDGSNFTLKIRSTKLEDSAMYFCASKWSLAGSNTGELFFGEGSRLTVL.